This TCR beta chain is from a study of shared clonotypes between healthy human individuals. Produced via immunoSEQ multiplex PCR; TCRdb's table is partial and in-frame only. The sample contains over a million clones, over 95% of which appear only once. There are 13 residues in the CDR3. Germline loops: CDR1 SNHLY, CDR2 FYNNEI. Trimming took 7 bases from V and 1 from J, leaving 10 bases between them. As concerns this clone: What it binds is unknown.

Study observations and caveats: Generation of non-shared clonotypes was less probable than generation of clonotypes shared by all four donors. Sample collection involved blood only; tissue repertoires are likely different.

Sequencing was done on a sample of naive CD4+ T cells sorted from blood. Subset here: CD45RA+ positively selected. The chain recombines TRBV2 with TRBJ2-5; D gene uncertain. The sequence was obtained from a man between 25 and 39 years old in good health. CDR3 sequence: CASNFGSQETQYF. The CDR3 nucleotides are TGTGCCAGCAACTTCGGCAGCCAAGAGACCCAGTACTTC.